This TCR beta chain was obtained from a study of identical twins. Template switching added a universal primer site, and cDNA bore unique molecular identifiers. TCRdb called the 5' RACE reads again in MiXCR, with one record for every CDR3 protein. The sample contains fewer than 500,000 distinct CDR3 sequences, more than 20% of which appear only once. This sample was shared with a second study, whose subject was T cells expressing NK-cell markers.

The sequence came from a woman younger than 30 in good health. The specimen was CD4+ T cells sorted from blood.

For the CDR3, the DNA is TGCGCCAGCAGCCATATAAGACTAGCGGGCCAAGAGACCCAGTACTTC. Amino acid sequence: CASSHIRLAGQETQYF. The gene calls are TRBV4-3 and TRBJ2-5, with 10 bases matching TRBD2. The trim removed 3 bases at V and 1 base at J, leaving 5 bases unmatched. Germline assignment: CDR1 LGHNA and CDR2 YSLEER. The CDR3 is 16 amino acids.